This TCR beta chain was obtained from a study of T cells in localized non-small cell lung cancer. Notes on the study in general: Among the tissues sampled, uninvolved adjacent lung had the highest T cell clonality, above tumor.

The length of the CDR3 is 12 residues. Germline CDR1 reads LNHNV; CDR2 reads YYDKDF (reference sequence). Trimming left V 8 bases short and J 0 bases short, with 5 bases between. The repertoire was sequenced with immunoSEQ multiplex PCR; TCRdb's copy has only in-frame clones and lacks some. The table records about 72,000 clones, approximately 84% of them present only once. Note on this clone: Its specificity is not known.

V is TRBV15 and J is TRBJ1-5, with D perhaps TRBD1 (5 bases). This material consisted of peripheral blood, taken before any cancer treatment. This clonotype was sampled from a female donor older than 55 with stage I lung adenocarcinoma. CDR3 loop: CATGGSNQPQHF. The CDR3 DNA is TGTGCCACCGGGGGTAGCAATCAGCCCCAGCATTTT. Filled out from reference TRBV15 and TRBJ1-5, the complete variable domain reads DAMVIQNPRYQVTQFGKPVTLSCSQTLNHNVMYWYQQKSSQAPKLLFHYYDKDFNNEADTPDNFQSRRPNTSFCFLDIRSPGLGDTAMYLCATGGSNQPQHFGDGTRLSIL.